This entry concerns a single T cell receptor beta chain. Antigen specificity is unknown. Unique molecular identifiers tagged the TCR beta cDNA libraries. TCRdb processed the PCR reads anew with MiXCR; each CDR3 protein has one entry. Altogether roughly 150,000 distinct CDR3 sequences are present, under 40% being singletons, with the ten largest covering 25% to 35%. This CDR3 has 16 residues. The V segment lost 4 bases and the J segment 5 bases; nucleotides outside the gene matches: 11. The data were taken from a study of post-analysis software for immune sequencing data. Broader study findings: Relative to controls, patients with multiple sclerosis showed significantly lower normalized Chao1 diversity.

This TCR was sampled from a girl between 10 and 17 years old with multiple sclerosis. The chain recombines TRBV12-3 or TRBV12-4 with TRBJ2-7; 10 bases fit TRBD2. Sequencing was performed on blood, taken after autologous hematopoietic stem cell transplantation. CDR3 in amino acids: CASSSRTSGPLDEQYF. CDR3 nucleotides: TGTGCCAGCAGTTCCCGGACTAGCGGTCCACTCGACGAGCAGTACTTC.